The clone carrying this TCR beta chain was seen only a few times. The entry originates in a study of CD8+ T cells in alopecia areata. Extraction of RNA preceded its reverse transcription into cDNA, which served as the sequencing template. Sequencing was performed with immunoSEQ multiplex PCR; in TCRdb, only in-frame clones are kept and a portion is missing. Of about 98,000 clones detected, 35% to 50% appear once; the ten largest clones hold 0.79%. V lost 1 base and J 8 bases, leaving 9 bases between the germline ends. Germline CDR1 GTSNPN, CDR2 SVGIG (reference sequence). The CDR3 consists of 13 residues.

This chain connects TRBV30 to TRBJ1-6; no firm D call. The sequence was collected from a human donor with alopecia areata. Sequenced input: CD4+ T cells sorted from blood. The CDR3 sequence: CAWSEDRDSPLHF. CDR3 nucleotide sequence: TGTGCCTGGAGTGAGGATCGGGATTCACCCCTCCACTTT.